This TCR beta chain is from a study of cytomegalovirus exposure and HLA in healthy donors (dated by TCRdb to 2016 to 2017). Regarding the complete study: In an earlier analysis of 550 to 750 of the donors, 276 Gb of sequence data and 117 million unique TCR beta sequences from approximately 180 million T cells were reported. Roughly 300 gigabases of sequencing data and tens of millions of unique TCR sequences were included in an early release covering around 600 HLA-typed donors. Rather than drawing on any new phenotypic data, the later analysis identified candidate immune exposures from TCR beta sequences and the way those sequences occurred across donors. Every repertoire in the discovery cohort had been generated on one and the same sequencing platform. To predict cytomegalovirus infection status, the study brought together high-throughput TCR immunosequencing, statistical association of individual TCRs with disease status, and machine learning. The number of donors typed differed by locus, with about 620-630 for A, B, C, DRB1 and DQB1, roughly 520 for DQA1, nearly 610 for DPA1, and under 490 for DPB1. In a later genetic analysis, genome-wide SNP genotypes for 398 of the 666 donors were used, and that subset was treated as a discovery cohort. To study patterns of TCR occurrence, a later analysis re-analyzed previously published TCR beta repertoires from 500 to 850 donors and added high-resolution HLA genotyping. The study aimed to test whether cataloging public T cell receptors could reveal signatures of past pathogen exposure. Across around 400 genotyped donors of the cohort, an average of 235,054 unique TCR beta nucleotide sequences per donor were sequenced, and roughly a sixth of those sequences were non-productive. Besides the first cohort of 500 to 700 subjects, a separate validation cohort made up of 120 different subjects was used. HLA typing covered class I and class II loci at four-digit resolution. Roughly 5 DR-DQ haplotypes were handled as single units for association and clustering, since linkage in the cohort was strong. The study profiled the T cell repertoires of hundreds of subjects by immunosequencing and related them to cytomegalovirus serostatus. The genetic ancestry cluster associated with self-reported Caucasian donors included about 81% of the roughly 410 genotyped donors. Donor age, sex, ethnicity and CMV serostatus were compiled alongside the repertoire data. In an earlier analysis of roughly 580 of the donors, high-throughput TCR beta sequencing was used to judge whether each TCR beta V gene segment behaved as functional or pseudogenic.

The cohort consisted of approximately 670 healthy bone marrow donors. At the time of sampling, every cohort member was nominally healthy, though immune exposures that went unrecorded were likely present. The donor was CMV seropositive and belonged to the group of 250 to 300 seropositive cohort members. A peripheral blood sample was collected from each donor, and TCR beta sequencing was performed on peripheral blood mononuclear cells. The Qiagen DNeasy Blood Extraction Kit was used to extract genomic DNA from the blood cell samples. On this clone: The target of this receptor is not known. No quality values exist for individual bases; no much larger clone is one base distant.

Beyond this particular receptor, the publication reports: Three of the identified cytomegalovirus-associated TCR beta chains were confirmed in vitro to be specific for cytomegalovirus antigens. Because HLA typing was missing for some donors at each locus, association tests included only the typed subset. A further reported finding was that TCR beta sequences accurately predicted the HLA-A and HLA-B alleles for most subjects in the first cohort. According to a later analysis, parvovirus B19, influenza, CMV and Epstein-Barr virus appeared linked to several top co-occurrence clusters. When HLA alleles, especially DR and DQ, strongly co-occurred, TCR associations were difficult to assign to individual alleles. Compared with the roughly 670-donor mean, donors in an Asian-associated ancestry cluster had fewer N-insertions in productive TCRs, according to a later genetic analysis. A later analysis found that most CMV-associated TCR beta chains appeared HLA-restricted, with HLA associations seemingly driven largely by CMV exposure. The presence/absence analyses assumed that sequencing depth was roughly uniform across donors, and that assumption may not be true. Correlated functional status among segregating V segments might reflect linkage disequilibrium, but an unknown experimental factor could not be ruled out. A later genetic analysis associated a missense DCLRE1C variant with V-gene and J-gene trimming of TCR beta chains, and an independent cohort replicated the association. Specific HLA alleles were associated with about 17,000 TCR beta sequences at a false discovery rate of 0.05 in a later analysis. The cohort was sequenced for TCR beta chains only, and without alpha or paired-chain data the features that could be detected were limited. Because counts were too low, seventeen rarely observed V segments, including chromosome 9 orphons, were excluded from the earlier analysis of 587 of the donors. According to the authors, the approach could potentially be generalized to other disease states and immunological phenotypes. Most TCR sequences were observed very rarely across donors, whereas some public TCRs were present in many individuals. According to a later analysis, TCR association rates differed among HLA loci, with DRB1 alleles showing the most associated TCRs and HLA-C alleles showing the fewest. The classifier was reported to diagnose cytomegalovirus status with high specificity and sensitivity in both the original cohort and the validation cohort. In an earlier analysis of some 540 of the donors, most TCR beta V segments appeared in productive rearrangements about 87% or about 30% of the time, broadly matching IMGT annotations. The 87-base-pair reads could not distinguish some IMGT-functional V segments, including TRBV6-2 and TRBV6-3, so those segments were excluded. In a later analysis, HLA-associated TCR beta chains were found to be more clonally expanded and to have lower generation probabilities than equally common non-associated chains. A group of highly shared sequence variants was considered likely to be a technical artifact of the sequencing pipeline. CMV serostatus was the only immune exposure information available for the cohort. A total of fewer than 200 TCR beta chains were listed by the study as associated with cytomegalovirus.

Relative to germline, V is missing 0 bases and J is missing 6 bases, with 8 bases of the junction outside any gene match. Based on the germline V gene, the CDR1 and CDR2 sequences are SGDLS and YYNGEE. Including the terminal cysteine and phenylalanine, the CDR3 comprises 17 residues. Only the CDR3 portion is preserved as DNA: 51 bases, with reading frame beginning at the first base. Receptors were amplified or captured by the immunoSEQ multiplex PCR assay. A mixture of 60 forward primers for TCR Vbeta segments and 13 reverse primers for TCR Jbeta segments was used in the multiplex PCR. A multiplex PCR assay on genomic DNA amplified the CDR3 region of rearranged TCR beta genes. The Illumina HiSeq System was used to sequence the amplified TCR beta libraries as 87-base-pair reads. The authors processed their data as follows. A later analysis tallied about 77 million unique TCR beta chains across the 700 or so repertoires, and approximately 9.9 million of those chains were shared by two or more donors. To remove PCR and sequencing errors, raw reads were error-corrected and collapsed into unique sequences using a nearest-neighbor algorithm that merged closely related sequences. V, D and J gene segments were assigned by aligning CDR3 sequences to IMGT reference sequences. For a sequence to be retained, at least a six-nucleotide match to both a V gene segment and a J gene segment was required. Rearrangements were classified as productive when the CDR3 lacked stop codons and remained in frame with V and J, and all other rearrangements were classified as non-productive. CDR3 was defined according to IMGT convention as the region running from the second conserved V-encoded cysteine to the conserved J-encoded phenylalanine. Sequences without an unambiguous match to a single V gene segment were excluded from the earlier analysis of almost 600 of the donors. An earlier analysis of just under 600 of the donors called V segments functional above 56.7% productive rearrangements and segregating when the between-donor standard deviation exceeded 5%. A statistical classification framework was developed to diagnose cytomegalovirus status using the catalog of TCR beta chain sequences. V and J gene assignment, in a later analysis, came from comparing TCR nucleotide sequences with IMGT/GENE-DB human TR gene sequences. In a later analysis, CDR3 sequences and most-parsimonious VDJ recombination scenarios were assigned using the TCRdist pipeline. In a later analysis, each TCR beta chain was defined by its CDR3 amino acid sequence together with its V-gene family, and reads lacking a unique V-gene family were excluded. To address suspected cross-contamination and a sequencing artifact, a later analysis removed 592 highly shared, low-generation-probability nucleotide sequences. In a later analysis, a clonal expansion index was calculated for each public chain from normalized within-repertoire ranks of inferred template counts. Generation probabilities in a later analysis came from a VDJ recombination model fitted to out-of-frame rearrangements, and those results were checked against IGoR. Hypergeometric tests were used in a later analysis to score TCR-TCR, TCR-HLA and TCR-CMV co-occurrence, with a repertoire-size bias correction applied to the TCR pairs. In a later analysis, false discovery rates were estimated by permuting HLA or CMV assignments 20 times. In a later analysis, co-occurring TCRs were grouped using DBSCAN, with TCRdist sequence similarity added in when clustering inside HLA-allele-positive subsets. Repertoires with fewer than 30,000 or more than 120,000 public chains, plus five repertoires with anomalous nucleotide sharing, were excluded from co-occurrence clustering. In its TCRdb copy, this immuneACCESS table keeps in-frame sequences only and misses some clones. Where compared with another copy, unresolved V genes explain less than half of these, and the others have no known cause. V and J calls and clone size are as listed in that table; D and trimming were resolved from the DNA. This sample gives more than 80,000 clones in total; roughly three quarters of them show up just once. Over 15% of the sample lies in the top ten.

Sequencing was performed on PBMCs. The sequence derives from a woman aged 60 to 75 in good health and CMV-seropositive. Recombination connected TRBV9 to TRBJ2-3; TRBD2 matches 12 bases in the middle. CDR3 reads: CASSVERLAGGPDTQYF. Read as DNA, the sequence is TGTGCCAGCAGCGTAGAACGGCTAGCGGGAGGGCCGGATACGCAGTATTTT.